This is a list of T cell receptor beta chains from one sample in a study of cytomegalovirus exposure and HLA in healthy donors. TCRdb's table, derived via immunoSEQ multiplex PCR, lists solely in-frame clones and lacks some. The table shows around 200,000 clones, with more than 60% occurring only once. Sequencing was carried out using PBMCs. These receptors were taken from a woman in her sixties in good health and CMV-seropositive. The CDR3 runs from the conserved cysteine through the conserved F or W. Each record gives: J gene, CDR3 length, D gene, V gene, clone size, CDR3 DNA, CDR3 protein. A D gene is named only where the DNA matches it firmly. Rows may omit the clone size; those that give it use once, few, many or a size class.

TRBJ2-7 | 13 | TRBD2 | TRBV4-2 | NA | TGTGCCAGCAGACTAGCGGGAGGGGGTGAGCAGTACTTC | CASRLAGGGEQYF
TRBJ1-2 | 15 | TRBD1 | TRBV6-1 | NA | TGTGCCAGCAGTGAAGGAATAGGGGGCAACTATGGCTACACCTTC | CASSEGIGGNYGYTF
TRBJ2-1 | 18 | TRBD2 | TRBV5-1 | NA | TGCGCCAGCAGCTTGGCCTACGCTAGCGGGAGGTTGTACAATGAGCAGTTCTTC | CASSLAYASGRLYNEQFF
TRBJ2-6 | 16 | NA | TRBV4-3 | NA | TGCGCCAGCAGCCCCCGCGGGAATACTGGGGCCAACGTCCTGACTTTC | CASSPRGNTGANVLTF
TRBJ1-4 | 15 | NA | TRBV15 | few | TGTGCCACCAGCCGTGGGGGGACCACTAATGAAAAACTGTTTTTT | CATSRGGTTNEKLFF
TRBJ1-2 | 13 | TRBD1 | TRBV5-5 | few | TGTGCCAGCAGGCCGGGACAGGGCTATGGCTACACCTTC | CASRPGQGYGYTF
TRBJ2-2 | 16 | TRBD1 | TRBV5-1 | NA | TGCGCCAGCAGCTCACGGGACAGCCCGAACACCGGGGAGCTGTTTTTT | CASSSRDSPNTGELFF
TRBJ1-2 | 14 | TRBD1 | TRBV2 | NA | TGTGCCAGCAGAGAGGACAGGGTTAAGGATGGCTACACCTTC | CASREDRVKDGYTF
TRBJ2-1 | 15 | NA | TRBV5-1 | NA | TGCGCCAGCAGACTCATCGAGGGGGGGTTAAATGAGCAGTTCTTC | CASRLIEGGLNEQFF
TRBJ2-2 | 16 | NA | TRBV7-9 | NA | TGTGCCAGCAGCATTGTTGGGCAACCGAACACCGGGGAGCTGTTTTTT | CASSIVGQPNTGELFF
TRBJ2-3 | 14 | NA | TRBV5-4 | NA | TGTGCCAGCAGCTTGGACAGAAGCACAGATACGCAGTATTTT | CASSLDRSTDTQYF
TRBJ1-3 | 13 | TRBD1 | TRBV27 | NA | TGTGCCACCCGCCTGACCGGGACAGGGAGAACATATTTT | CATRLTGTGRTYF
TRBJ1-1 | 14 | NA | TRBV9 | NA | TGTGCCAGCAGCCCCACCACAGGGAACACTGAAGCTTTCTTT | CASSPTTGNTEAFF
TRBJ2-7 | 14 | NA | TRBV28 | NA | TGTGCCAGCAGTTTGAACGGTGCAAGGGGAGAGCAGTACTTC | CASSLNGARGEQYF
TRBJ2-3 | 15 | TRBD1 | TRBV5-1 | NA | TGCGCCAGCAGCCCGGGACAGGGAGGCACAGATACGCAGTATTTT | CASSPGQGGTDTQYF
TRBJ1-2 | 13 | NA | TRBV4-1 | NA | TGCGCCAGCAGCCAGGTAGGAGGGGTCGGCTACACCTTC | CASSQVGGVGYTF
TRBJ2-6 | 16 | NA | TRBV19 | NA | TGTGCCAGTAGTATGCGGTCGTATCCTGGGGCCAACGTCCTGACTTTC | CASSMRSYPGANVLTF
TRBJ1-4 | 16 | NA | TRBV19 | NA | TGTGCCAGTAGTGGAATGGCGGCAGCAACTAATGAAAAACTGTTTTTT | CASSGMAAATNEKLFF
TRBJ2-3 | 13 | NA | TRBV28 | NA | TGTGCCAGCAGAGGAGTGGGTACAGATACGCAGTATTTT | CASRGVGTDTQYF
TRBJ2-7 | 12 | TRBD1 | TRBV30 | NA | TGTGCCGGCCGGGACAGGGTACCCGAGCAGTACTTC | CAGRDRVPEQYF
TRBJ1-2 | 12 | TRBD1 | TRBV30 | NA | TGTGCCTCGGGGACAGGGGGCTATGGCTACACCTTC | CASGTGGYGYTF
TRBJ2-3 | 16 | NA | TRBV18 | NA | TGTGCCAGCTCAACCAAGCGTAAAGCTAGCACAGATACGCAGTATTTT | CASSTKRKASTDTQYF
TRBJ1-2 | 14 | NA | TRBV15 | NA | TGTGCCACCAGCAGAGTTGAGGGCGGCTATGGCTACACCTTC | CATSRVEGGYGYTF
TRBJ1-1 | 13 | NA | TRBV6-4 | NA | TGTGCCAGCCCGGGACATCCGAACACTGAAGCTTTCTTT | CASPGHPNTEAFF
TRBJ1-3 | 15 | TRBD1 | TRBV6-6 | NA | TGTGCCAGCAGTTACGGGGGACAGATGGGAAACACCATATATTTT | CASSYGGQMGNTIYF
TRBJ2-7 | 16 | TRBD2 | TRBV19 | NA | TGTGCCAGTAGTGTTCTAGCGGGGGGGCTATCCTACGAGCAGTACTTC | CASSVLAGGLSYEQYF
TRBJ1-2 | 14 | NA | TRBV7-9 | few | TGTGCCAGCAGCTTCTCCACGCGGAACTATGGCTACACCTTC | CASSFSTRNYGYTF
TRBJ2-7 | 13 | TRBD1 | TRBV2 | few | TGTGCCAGCAAGCCAGGGGGTATCTACGAGCAGTACTTC | CASKPGGIYEQYF
TRBJ1-2 | 16 | TRBD1 | TRBV5-1 | NA | TGCGCCAGCAGCCTCCCTTCCAGGACAGGGCCCTATGGCTACACCTTC | CASSLPSRTGPYGYTF
TRBJ2-7 | 15 | TRBD1 | TRBV5-1 | NA | TGCGCCAGCAGCGGAGGACAGGGGGCTCTCTACGAGCAGTACTTC | CASSGGQGALYEQYF
TRBJ1-2 | 13 | NA | TRBV2 | NA | TGTGCCAGCAGTGCAGGATCTGGCTATGGCTACACCTTC | CASSAGSGYGYTF
TRBJ2-2 | 17 | TRBD2 | TRBV7-2 | NA | TGTGCCAGCAGCGGGACTAGCGGGAGGGCCGACACCGGGGAGCTGTTTTTT | CASSGTSGRADTGELFF
TRBJ1-2 | 12 | TRBD1 | TRBV18 | NA | TGTGCCAGCTCGCCCGACAGGGATCGCTACACCTTC | CASSPDRDRYTF
TRBJ1-4 | 16 | TRBD1 | TRBV5-5 | NA | TGTGCCAGCAGTTTGGGGCAGGGGGCACGCCATGAAAAACTGTTTTTT | CASSLGQGARHEKLFF
TRBJ2-6 | 15 | TRBD1 | TRBV6-5 | NA | TGTGCCAGCAGTTCGGACAGGGCTGGGGCCAACGTCCTGACTTTC | CASSSDRAGANVLTF
TRBJ1-3 | 14 | NA | TRBV6-5 | NA | TGTGCCAGTGCCAAGGGGGATTCGGGAAACACCATATATTTT | CASAKGDSGNTIYF
TRBJ2-2 | 16 | TRBD1 | TRBV9 | NA | TGTGCCAGCAGCGTAGGGGGGACAGGTACCACCGGGGAGCTGTTTTTT | CASSVGGTGTTGELFF
TRBJ2-5 | 16 | TRBD2 | TRBV4-1 | NA | TGCGCCAGCAGCCACGGGACTAGGGAGGTGATGGAGACCCAGTACTTC | CASSHGTREVMETQYF
TRBJ1-1 | 14 | NA | TRBV9 | NA | TGTGCCAGCAGCGCCAGGGATCAGAACACTGAAGCTTTCTTT | CASSARDQNTEAFF
TRBJ1-5 | 15 | NA | TRBV18 | NA | TGTGCCAGCTCACCTCAGGGGTTAGGCAATCAGCCCCAGCATTTT | CASSPQGLGNQPQHF
TRBJ1-4 | 15 | TRBD1 | TRBV15 | few | TGTGCCACCAGCAGAGAAACAGGGGGAAATGAAAAACTGTTTTTT | CATSRETGGNEKLFF
TRBJ1-1 | 15 | NA | TRBV6-5 | NA | TGTGCCAGCAGTTACTCCAGTATCGGGGACACTGAAGCTTTCTTT | CASSYSSIGDTEAFF
TRBJ2-1 | 16 | TRBD2 | TRBV7-7 | NA | TGTGCCAGCAGCTTAGGCGGGACTAGCGGGTTTAGTGAGCAGTTCTTC | CASSLGGTSGFSEQFF
TRBJ1-2 | 13 | TRBD1 | TRBV29-1 | once | TGCAGCGTTGAGTACAGGGGGTTTGGAAGCTACACCTTC | CSVEYRGFGSYTF
TRBJ1-1 | 14 | TRBD1 | TRBV6-5 | NA | TGTGCCAGCACTCGGACAGGGGGCGGCGCTGAAGCTTTCTTT | CASTRTGGGAEAFF
TRBJ2-7 | 15 | TRBD2 | TRBV7-2 | NA | TGTGCCAGCAGCCGACTAGCGGGCAACTCCTACGAGCAGTACTTC | CASSRLAGNSYEQYF
TRBJ1-2 | 13 | NA | TRBV6-5 | few | TGTGCCAGCAGTTACGTGTCAGGAGGTGGCTACACCTTC | CASSYVSGGGYTF
TRBJ1-1 | 15 | TRBD1 | TRBV6-1 | NA | TGTGCCAGCGTAGTGGGGGGACAGGGAGGCACTGAAGCTTTCTTT | CASVVGGQGGTEAFF
TRBJ2-7 | 18 | NA | TRBV4-3 | few | TGCGCCAGCAGCCAAGAAACGGCTTGGCCAGGAGGTTTTGTCGAGCAGTACTTC | CASSQETAWPGGFVEQYF
TRBJ2-3 | 16 | TRBD2 | TRBV5-6 | NA | TGTGCCAGCAGCTTGATTGCGGGGGGGTTCGCAGATACGCAGTATTTT | CASSLIAGGFADTQYF
TRBJ1-1 | 15 | NA | TRBV28 | NA | TGTGCCAGTGCAGGGGAGGGGGGGATGAACACTGAAGCTTTCTTT | CASAGEGGMNTEAFF
TRBJ2-3 | 10 | NA | TRBV30 | NA | TGTGCCTCCTGGGCGGGTACGCAGTATTTT | CASWAGTQYF
TRBJ2-2 | 15 | TRBD2 | TRBV27 | NA | TGTGCCAGCAGTTTCACGGGGGGGCCCGACGGGGAGCTGTTTTTT | CASSFTGGPDGELFF
TRBJ2-7 | 16 | TRBD2 | TRBV7-9 | NA | TGTGCCAGCAGCCCTGGTTGGCGGGAGGGCCGGGGGGAGCAGTACTTC | CASSPGWREGRGEQYF
TRBJ2-5 | 12 | NA | TRBV5-1 | few | TGCGCCAGCAGCTTGGACGGGGAGACCCAGTACTTC | CASSLDGETQYF